A selection of T cell receptor beta chains follows, all from one sample in a study of post-analysis software for immune sequencing data. TCRdb called the PCR reads again in MiXCR, with one record for every CDR3 protein. This sample has hundreds of thousands of distinct CDR3 sequences; 59% occur once, and the top ten carry over 9%. Sequencing used blood. These receptors originate from a girl aged 2-10 years with multiple sclerosis. Each CDR3 is given with its conserved first and last residue. A D gene is named only where the DNA matches it firmly. For some rows the clone size is stated as once, few or many, or as a class when expanded; others skip it.

J	size	V	D	CDR3	DNA
TRBJ2-5	NA	TRBV29-1	NA	CSVAREEETQYF	TGCAGCGTCGCCAGGGAGGAAGAGACCCAGTACTTC
TRBJ1-2	few	TRBV12-3/TRBV12-4	TRBD1	CASSPGTAYTNYGYTF	TGTGCCAGCAGTCCCGGGACAGCGTATACTAACTATGGCTACACCTTC
TRBJ2-7	NA	TRBV20-1	TRBD1	CSAADRASYEQYF	TGCAGTGCCGCGGACAGGGCTTCCTACGAGCAGTACTTC
TRBJ2-7	few	TRBV12-3/TRBV12-4	TRBD1	CASSRGTGANYEQYF	TGTGCCAGCAGTCGAGGGACAGGGGCTAACTACGAGCAGTACTTC
TRBJ2-3	few	TRBV13	TRBD2	CASSLAGGPGTDAQYF	TGTGCCAGCAGCTTAGCGGGGGGGCCTGGCACAGATGCGCAGTATTTT
TRBJ1-1	NA	TRBV5-1	NA	CASSFDGSEAFF	TGCGCCAGCAGCTTTGACGGGTCTGAAGCTTTCTTT
TRBJ1-2	once	TRBV12-3/TRBV12-4	NA	CASNIDGANYGYTF	TGTGCCAGCAACATAGACGGAGCGAACTATGGCTACACCTTC
TRBJ2-7	NA	TRBV12-3/TRBV12-4	TRBD1	CASSVGTGRRGEQYF	TGTGCCAGCAGTGTCGGGACAGGGCGAAGGGGCGAGCAGTACTTC
TRBJ1-5	NA	TRBV6-2/TRBV6-3	NA	CASSQGVNLQPQHF	TGTGCCAGCAGCCAAGGAGTGAACCTTCAGCCCCAGCATTTT
TRBJ2-1	NA	TRBV29-1	TRBD2	CSVEALAGSYNEQFF	TGCAGCGTTGAAGCCCTAGCGGGCTCCTACAATGAGCAGTTCTTC
TRBJ2-1	NA	TRBV7-2	TRBD2	CASSPLLAGGPSEQFF	TGTGCCAGCAGCCCCCTTCTAGCGGGGGGGCCTAGTGAGCAGTTCTTC
TRBJ1-2	few	TRBV12-3/TRBV12-4	NA	CASSLASPGYGYTF	TGTGCCAGCAGTTTAGCGAGCCCTGGCTATGGCTACACCTTC
TRBJ1-2	NA	TRBV12-5	NA	CASGLAVRANYGYTF	TGTGCTAGTGGTTTGGCAGTCAGAGCTAACTATGGCTACACCTTC
TRBJ2-1	NA	TRBV25-1	NA	CASSKRRAETYNEQFF	TGTGCCAGCAGCAAGAGGAGGGCGGAGACGTACAATGAGCAGTTCTTC
TRBJ2-5	NA	TRBV7-2	NA	CASSRAHRQETQYF	TGTGCCAGCAGCCGTGCTCACCGTCAAGAGACCCAGTACTTC
TRBJ2-3	NA	TRBV20-1	NA	CSASDMPSTDTQYF	TGCAGTGCCAGCGATATGCCTAGCACAGATACGCAGTATTTT
TRBJ1-1	NA	TRBV5-5	TRBD1	CASSSPGTDKKAFF	TGTGCCAGCAGCTCCCCTGGGACAGATAAAAAAGCTTTCTTT
TRBJ2-5	few	TRBV15	NA	CATSRDGRKQETQYF	TGTGCCACCAGCAGAGATGGCCGGAAGCAAGAGACCCAGTACTTC
TRBJ2-7	NA	TRBV7-2	NA	CASSLGVGFGRGFWEEAQYF	TGTGCCAGCAGCTTAGGAGTCGGTTTTGGGCGGGGATTTTGGGAGGAGGCCCAGTACTTC
TRBJ2-7	NA	TRBV5-1	TRBD2	CASSGGTSGSIDEQYF	TGCGCCAGCAGCGGAGGGACTAGCGGGAGTATCGACGAGCAGTACTTC
TRBJ1-1	NA	TRBV6-1	NA	CASSIKLNTEAFF	TGTGCCAGCAGTATTAAGTTGAACACTGAAGCTTTCTTT
TRBJ1-2	once	TRBV15	NA	CATSRSAGAIGYGYTF	TGTGCCACCAGCAGAAGCGCGGGGGCCATAGGCTATGGCTACACCTTC
TRBJ2-7	few	TRBV15	NA	CATSSAGSYEQYF	TGTGCCACCAGCAGCGCAGGCTCCTACGAGCAGTACTTC
TRBJ1-2	NA	TRBV7-3	TRBD1	CASSPDRVTGYTF	TGTGCCAGCAGCCCGGACAGGGTAACGGGCTACACCTTC
TRBJ2-5	NA	TRBV30	NA	CAWSVLQGQETQYF	TGTGCCTGGAGTGTATTGCAGGGTCAAGAGACCCAGTACTTC
TRBJ2-3	once	TRBV24-1	TRBD1	CATSEPSGQGADTQYF	TGTGCCACCAGTGAGCCATCGGGACAGGGGGCAGATACGCAGTATTTT
TRBJ2-1	NA	TRBV6-1	TRBD2	CASSERGLAGEVVSEQFF	TGTGCCAGCAGTGAAAGGGGACTAGCGGGAGAAGTGGTGAGTGAGCAGTTCTTC
TRBJ2-1	NA	TRBV5-1	NA	CASSLAGTREQFF	TGCGCCAGCAGCTTGGCCGGCACGAGAGAGCAGTTCTTC
TRBJ2-6	once	TRBV7-8	TRBD1	CASSLGPGGRPLSSGANVLTF	TGTGCCAGCAGCTTAGGTCCAGGGGGTCGCCCCCTCAGCTCTGGGGCCAACGTCCTGACTTTC
TRBJ2-7	NA	TRBV7-2	TRBD2	CASSLALAGGGYEQYF	TGTGCCAGCAGCTTAGCATTGGCGGGAGGGGGCTACGAGCAGTACTTC
TRBJ2-3	NA	TRBV7-2	NA	CASSRNVGSAQYF	TGTGCCAGCAGTCGTAACGTAGGGAGCGCGCAGTATTTT
TRBJ2-3	NA	TRBV6-6	NA	CASSPNRGTDTQYF	TGTGCCAGCAGCCCAAATAGGGGCACAGATACGCAGTATTTT
TRBJ2-7	few	TRBV7-3	TRBD2	CASSPGTSGSPEQYF	TGTGCCAGCAGCCCAGGGACTAGCGGGAGTCCCGAGCAGTACTTC
TRBJ2-3	few	TRBV7-2	NA	CASSLDSGDTQYF	TGTGCCAGCAGCTTGGATAGCGGAGATACGCAGTATTTT
TRBJ2-3	NA	TRBV10-3	NA	CAISESGTFAGASTDTQYF	TGTGCCATCAGTGAGTCTGGCACCTTTGCTGGAGCTAGCACAGATACGCAGTATTTT
TRBJ2-3	few	TRBV7-2	NA	CASSPARTNTDTQYF	TGTGCCAGCAGCCCAGCCCGGACTAACACAGATACGCAGTATTTT
TRBJ2-1	few	TRBV6-5	NA	CASSYGDNEQFF	TGTGCCAGCAGTTACGGAGACAATGAGCAGTTCTTC
TRBJ2-3	NA	TRBV7-7	NA	CASSPTGPSSTDTQYF	TGTGCCAGCAGCCCAACAGGGCCCTCTAGCACAGATACGCAGTATTTT
TRBJ2-5	NA	TRBV5-1	NA	CASSLASEGETQYF	TGCGCCAGCAGCTTGGCCTCCGAAGGCGAGACCCAGTACTTC
TRBJ2-1	NA	TRBV5-1	TRBD1	CASSLGAGQGRDEQFF	TGCGCCAGCAGCTTGGGGGCTGGACAGGGAAGGGATGAGCAGTTCTTC
TRBJ2-5	NA	TRBV5-1	NA	CAGLGLSSRGAPYNEQYF	TGCGCCGGGCTAGGGCTCTCTAGTAGGGGGGCCCCCTACAATGAGCAGTACTTC
TRBJ2-5	NA	TRBV24-1	NA	CATSDLSDTQETQYF	TGTGCCACCAGTGATTTGAGTGACACGCAAGAGACCCAGTACTTC